This T cell receptor beta chain was sequenced in a study of response to subunit inactivated influenza vaccine. TCRdb itself ran the RT-PCR reads through MiXCR, one entry per CDR3 protein. Counted here are 500,000 to 600,000 distinct CDR3 sequences, more than 15% occurring once; the ten biggest clones make up less than 4%. Germline values: CDR1 MDHEN, CDR2 SYDVKM. This CDR3 has 14 amino acids. The trim removed 6 bases at V and 2 bases at J, leaving 5 bases unmatched. This clonotype was seen a handful of times. The V gene is TRBV28, the J gene TRBJ2-7; 9 positions match TRBD1. The sequence derives from a man aged 50 to 69 who received an inactivated influenza vaccine. Sequenced here: CD4+ T cells sorted from PBMCs, sampled around 2 years after vaccination. For the CDR3, the DNA is TGTGCCAGCAGGGAACAGGGGGCGACCTACGAGCAGTACTTC. It is translated as CASREQGATYEQYF.